This TCR beta chain was sequenced for a study of blood T cells in healthy people across ages. Findings of the study overall: Both higher diversity and more naive CD4+ cells marked long-lived donors when set against aged donors.

Trimming removed 3 bases from V and 2 bases from J, with 14 bases in between. Germline V gives CDR1 MNHEY, CDR2 SMNVEV (reference sequence). The CDR3 consists of 17 residues. For the second PCR, which ran for about 6 to 11 cycles, a sample-barcoded 5' primer and a J-beta primer mix were used. TCRdb called the 5' RACE reads again in MiXCR, with one record for every CDR3 protein. This sample yields hundreds of thousands of distinct CDR3 sequences, of which about 55% are seen a single time; approximately 40% belongs to the top ten. In regard to this clonotype: Its antigen is as yet unknown.

This chain uses TRBV27 with TRBJ1-6; no firm D call. The material sequenced was blood. The source of this sequence is a man older than 75 in good health. The CDR3 protein is CASSFLADTTYNSPLHF. As DNA, the CDR3 is TGTGCCAGCAGTTTCCTCGCAGACACGACCTATAATTCACCCCTCCACTTT.